Listed here are 22 T cell receptor beta chains from one sample, sequenced in a study of cytomegalovirus exposure and HLA in healthy donors. The primer mix had 60 Vbeta and 13 Jbeta primers. Clones were sequenced by immunoSEQ multiplex PCR, and TCRdb holds only the in-frame ones, with some missing. The sample has 150,000 to 200,000 clones, around 80% seen once. The specimen sequenced was PBMCs. Source of these receptors: a woman in her thirties or forties in good health and CMV-seronegative.

In this sample, this clone turned up a few times. CDR3 DNA sequence: TGTGCCAGCAGTTACCGAGTCCAAGATACGCAGTATTTT. As protein: CASSYRVQDTQYF. The chain carries TRBV6-5 and TRBJ2-3; D gene unclear. V lost 2 bases to trimming and J lost 5 bases, with 8 bases between them. Germline V CDR1 and CDR2: MNHEY, SVGAGI. The CDR3 runs to 13 residues.

The V gene is TRBV2, the J gene TRBJ2-4; D unclear. The germline gives CDR1 SNHLY, CDR2 FYNNEI. V lost 6 bases to trimming and J lost 0 bases, with 12 bases between them. This CDR3 has 15 residues. Here the CDR3 reads CASRAESLAKNIQYF. The CDR3 region has the DNA TGTGCCAGCAGGGCGGAAAGCTTAGCCAAAAACATTCAGTACTTC.

V is TRBV4-1 and J is TRBJ2-3; D is possibly TRBD2 (6 bases). V was clipped by 0 bases and J by 2 bases, with 12 bases between them. There are 16 residues in the CDR3. Germline V gene data show CDR1 as MGHRA and CDR2 as YSYEKL. CDR3 sequence reads: CASSQDHGGTTDTQYF. DNA of the CDR3: TGCGCCAGCAGCCAAGACCACGGCGGGACCACAGATACGCAGTATTTT.

This clone appeared a few times. Additional DNA sequences in this sample encode the identical CDR3. The J gene is TRBJ1-5, the V gene TRBV20-1; D is undetermined. There are 11 residues in the CDR3. Trimming took off 5 bases at V and 5 bases at J, with 7 bases between the two ends. Germline assignment: CDR1 DFQATT and CDR2 SNEGSKA (reference sequence). The CDR3 DNA sequence: TGCAGTGCTTCTCCCGATCAGCCCCAGCATTTT. Translated: CSASPDQPQHF.

Only a few counts were recorded for this clone. The chain combines TRBV29-1 with TRBJ2-5; TRBD2 aligns across 9 bases. Germline CDR1 SQVTM, CDR2 ANQGSEA. The trim removed 0 bases at V and 4 bases at J, leaving 12 bases unmatched. This CDR3 contains 17 residues. The CDR3 protein is CSVEDNTSGFDGETQYF. Here the CDR3 DNA reads TGCAGCGTTGAAGATAATACTAGCGGGTTTGATGGAGAGACCCAGTACTTC. Combining the CDR3 with reference TRBV29-1 and TRBJ2-5 gives the whole variable domain SAVISQKPSRDICQRGTSLTIQCQVDSQVTMMFWYRQQPGQSLTLIATANQGSEATYESGFVIDKFPISRPNLTFSTLTVSNMSPEDSSIYLCSVEDNTSGFDGETQYFGPGTRLLVL.

The rearrangement joins TRBV18 to TRBJ1-1; 7 bases are shared with TRBD1. The CDR3 length is 15 residues. Looked up from germline, CDR1 is KGHSH and CDR2 is LQKENI. The J segment lost 4 bases and the V segment lost 5 bases, leaving 10 bases of the junction unmatched. The CDR3 DNA follows: TGTGCCAGCTCATTAATGACAGGGCGCAGCACTGAAGCTTTCTTT. As protein: CASSLMTGRSTEAFF. Filled out from reference TRBV18 and TRBJ1-1, the complete variable domain reads NAGVMQNPRHLVRRRGQEARLRCSPMKGHSHVYWYRQLPEEGLKFMVYLQKENIIDESGMPKERFSAEFPKEGPSILRIQQVVRGDSAAYFCASSLMTGRSTEAFFGQGTRLTVV.

The chain recombines TRBV30 with TRBJ2-5; 9 positions agree with TRBD2. The CDR3 spans 17 residues. Germline CDR1 and CDR2: GTSNPN and SVGIG (reference sequence). V dropped 1 base and J dropped 6; count of bases not matched to a gene: 15. CDR3 coding DNA: TGTGCCTGGAGTGACGAGATACTAGCGGGCCATCAAAAGACCCAGTACTTC. This codes for CAWSDEILAGHQKTQYF.

J is TRBJ2-2 and V is TRBV11-2; possible D gene TRBD2, 5 bases. From germline, CDR1 is SGHAT and CDR2 FQNNGV. Trimming shortened V by 7 bases and J by 2 bases, and 14 bases separated the two germline ends. The CDR3 is 15 residues long. The CDR3 region has the DNA TGTGCCAGCAATACCCTAGCAGCCAACACCGGGGAGCTGTTTTTT. Its protein product is CASNTLAANTGELFF.

This chain uses TRBV28 with TRBJ1-1, with TRBD1 matching 9 bases. The CDR3 is made up of 15 amino acids. With 3 bases clipped from V and 7 bases from J, the junction kept 9 bases outside the gene matches. Germline values: CDR1 MDHEN, CDR2 SYDVKM. The CDR3 here is CASSFIRDRVNEAFF. The CDR3 bases are TGTGCCAGCAGTTTTATAAGGGACAGGGTGAATGAAGCTTTCTTT.

The rearrangement joins TRBV7-9 to TRBJ2-3; 8 nucleotides align to TRBD2. Germline V gene data show CDR1 as SEHNR and CDR2 as FQNEAQ (reference sequence). Trimming took 0 bases from V and 3 from J; bases not matched to a gene: 2. The CDR3 has 15 residues. The CDR3 nucleotides read TGTGCCAGCAGCTTAGCTGCGGGAGGTACAGATACGCAGTATTTT. Its translation: CASSLAAGGTDTQYF. Together with reference TRBV7-9 and TRBJ2-3, the CDR3 gives the full variable domain: DTGVSQNPRHKITKRGQNVTFRCDPISEHNRLYWYRQTLGQGPEFLTYFQNEAQLEKSRLLSDRFSAERPKGSFSTLEIQRTEQGDSAMYLCASSLAAGGTDTQYFGPGTRLTVL.

The CDR3 bases are TGTGCCAGCAGCTTCGAAGGACTTGAGCAGTTCTTC. Translation: CASSFEGLEQFF. This sequence joins TRBV7-2 and TRBJ2-1, with D tentatively TRBD2 (5 bases). V lost 3 bases and J 9 bases, leaving 9 bases between the germline ends. Looked up from germline, CDR1 is SGHTA and CDR2 is FQGNSA. This CDR3 has 12 amino acids.

The chain couples TRBV18 to TRBJ1-5, with TRBD1 as a possible D gene (6 bases). CDR1 KGHSH and CDR2 LQKENI come from the germline V gene. Deletions cut 2 bases from V and 4 bases from J, with 12 bases between. The CDR3 consists of 15 residues. The CDR3 region is CASSPGTPSNQPQHF. The CDR3 nucleotides are TGTGCCAGCTCACCAGGGACACCAAGTAATCAGCCCCAGCATTTT.

The chain joins TRBV7-8 to TRBJ2-5; 7 bases match TRBD2. Germline assignment: CDR1 SGHVS and CDR2 FQNEAQ. CDR3 length: 17 amino acids. V gave up 1 base and J gave up 0 bases; unmatched junction bases: 8. The CDR3: CASSLGGGGEYQETQYF. CDR3 DNA sequence: TGTGCCAGCAGCTTAGGGGGGGGAGGGGAGTACCAAGAGACCCAGTACTTC.

The chain combines TRBV2 with TRBJ1-4; TRBD1 aligns across 10 bases. V was clipped by 7 bases and J by 2 bases; unmatched bases: 7. CDR1 SNHLY and CDR2 FYNNEI come from the germline V gene. CDR3 length: 16 amino acids. CDR3 bases: TGTGCCAGCACGCGGGACAGGGGATCTACTAATGAAAAACTGTTTTTT. It codes for CASTRDRGSTNEKLFF.

The V call is TRBV6-1, the J call TRBJ2-2; D remains ambiguous. This CDR3 region has 13 residues. The V and J ends lost 8 bases and 1 base respectively, with 8 bases between them. CDR1 is MNHNS, CDR2 SASEGT, per germline. CDR3 DNA sequence: TGTGCCAGCGAGGAAGGGAACACCGGGGAGCTGTTTTTT. Its translation is CASEEGNTGELFF.

The chain combines TRBV7-2 with TRBJ2-3; 8 nucleotides match TRBD2. The junction had 7 bases not matched to a gene; V was cut back by 7 bases and J by 1 base. The CDR3 sequence is 15 residues long. Germline V gives CDR1 SGHTA, CDR2 FQGNSA. The CDR3 region is CASKVSGGRTDTQYF. The CDR3 DNA sequence: TGTGCCAGCAAAGTCAGCGGGGGCCGCACAGATACGCAGTATTTT.

This clone has only a few counts. The chain uses TRBV7-8 and TRBJ2-7; 10 bases match TRBD1. The CDR3 runs 15 residues. The V and J ends lost 5 bases and 3 bases, in that order; junction bases with no gene match: 7. Germline CDR1 and CDR2: SGHVS and FQNEAQ. CDR3 region: CASSQGQGSVYEQYF. The CDR3 DNA sequence: TGTGCCAGCAGCCAGGGACAGGGGTCCGTCTACGAGCAGTACTTC.

V is TRBV11-2 and J is TRBJ2-2, with 15 bases aligning to TRBD2. The CDR3 is made up of 15 amino acids. Unmatched junction bases numbered 6, after V lost 10 bases and J lost 6 bases. Germline lookup yields CDR1 SGHAT and CDR2 FQNNGV. The CDR3 nucleotides read TGTGCCACCGGACTAGCGGGAGGGGCGGCCGGGGAGCTGTTTTTT. Its protein product is CATGLAGGAAGELFF.

This chain joins TRBV30 and TRBJ2-7, with a possible D match to TRBD1 (6 bases). Trimming removed 0 bases from V and 7 bases from J, with 16 bases in between. The germline CDR1 and CDR2 sequences are GTSNPN and SVGIG (reference sequence). The CDR3 consists of 14 residues. The CDR3 sequence is CAWSVLPGDPEQYF. CDR3 sequence (DNA): TGTGCCTGGAGTGTATTACCAGGGGACCCGGAGCAGTACTTC.

The chain is built from TRBV6-5 and TRBJ1-5; no clear D. The CDR3 runs 13 residues. Germline V gene lookup returns CDR1 MNHEY and CDR2 SVGAGI. Trimming took 6 bases from V and 9 from J, leaving 15 bases between them. The CDR3 sequence: CASRYTVRGPQHF. The CDR3 DNA reads TGTGCCAGCAGATATACGGTTCGAGGGCCCCAGCATTTT.

The chain has TRBV2 and TRBJ1-1; perhaps TRBD1 as D (6 bases). Germline V CDR1 and CDR2: SNHLY, FYNNEI. Trimming cost V 8 bases and J 2 bases, with 18 bases left between them. The CDR3 is 15 amino acids. In DNA, the CDR3 is TGTGCCAGCTCCACCGCCGGGGGGGCAAACACTGAAGCTTTCTTT. Its protein is CASSTAGGANTEAFF.

V is TRBV2 and J is TRBJ2-1; 10 bases align to TRBD1. Germline trimming cut 5 bases from V and 4 bases from J; bases unmatched to any gene: 2. Germline V gene lookup returns CDR1 SNHLY and CDR2 FYNNEI. This CDR3 comprises 14 residues. As DNA, the CDR3 is TGTGCCAGCAGTCCGGGACAGGGGTACAATGAGCAGTTCTTC. It translates to CASSPGQGYNEQFF.